These T cell receptor beta chains were read from a single sample in a study of Graves' ophthalmopathy and Graves' hyperthyroidism. From the multiplex PCR reads, TCRdb called clonotypes with MiXCR, one entry per CDR3 protein. Of roughly 220,000 distinct CDR3 sequences in the sample, about 46% are singletons; the top ten hold less than 60%. The sequenced sample consisted of peripheral blood. Receptors originate from an adult man with Graves' ophthalmopathy. Each CDR3 is given with its conserved first and last residue. Not all rows give a size; the values are once, few, many and, for expanded clones, a class.

cdr3_aa: CASEQGAGETQYF
clone_size: few
j_call: TRBJ2-5
v_call: TRBV11-2
cdr3_length: 13

cdr3_aa: CASSLKVYEQYF
clone_size: few
j_call: TRBJ2-7
v_call: TRBV5-8
cdr3_length: 12

cdr3_aa: CASRQDPKSGELFF
clone_size: few
j_call: TRBJ2-2
v_call: TRBV2
cdr3_length: 14

cdr3_aa: CASSPTVSREQYF
clone_size: NA
j_call: TRBJ2-7
v_call: TRBV10-3
cdr3_length: 13

cdr3_aa: CASSPSGSGGAHEQYF
clone_size: NA
j_call: TRBJ2-7
v_call: TRBV7-9
cdr3_length: 16

cdr3_aa: CASSGGGGSPLHF
clone_size: few
j_call: TRBJ1-6
v_call: TRBV7-2
cdr3_length: 13

cdr3_aa: CASSLGPGFTGELFF
clone_size: NA
j_call: TRBJ2-2
v_call: TRBV7-7
cdr3_length: 15

cdr3_aa: CASRKPTGQETQYF
clone_size: few
j_call: TRBJ2-5
v_call: TRBV7-2
cdr3_length: 14

cdr3_aa: CASSFRDRVYEQYF
clone_size: NA
j_call: TRBJ2-7
v_call: TRBV12-3/TRBV12-4
cdr3_length: 14

cdr3_aa: CASSVRQGGTQYF
clone_size: NA
j_call: TRBJ2-7
v_call: TRBV19
cdr3_length: 13

cdr3_aa: CASSFNPGLAGTNTGELFF
clone_size: NA
j_call: TRBJ2-2
v_call: TRBV11-2
cdr3_length: 19

cdr3_aa: CATRSGPVYEQYF
clone_size: NA
j_call: TRBJ2-7
v_call: TRBV5-4
cdr3_length: 13

cdr3_aa: CASMGTNEKLFF
clone_size: few
j_call: TRBJ1-4
v_call: TRBV19
cdr3_length: 12

cdr3_aa: CASSERGYGALNSPLHF
clone_size: few
j_call: TRBJ1-6
v_call: TRBV4-3
cdr3_length: 17

cdr3_aa: CATSRMTGWENTGELFF
clone_size: few
j_call: TRBJ2-2
v_call: TRBV15
cdr3_length: 17

cdr3_aa: CTSSGDSRRAFF
clone_size: NA
j_call: TRBJ1-1
v_call: TRBV6-2/TRBV6-3
cdr3_length: 12

cdr3_aa: CSATGGGPVNTEAFF
clone_size: NA
j_call: TRBJ1-1
v_call: TRBV20-1
cdr3_length: 15